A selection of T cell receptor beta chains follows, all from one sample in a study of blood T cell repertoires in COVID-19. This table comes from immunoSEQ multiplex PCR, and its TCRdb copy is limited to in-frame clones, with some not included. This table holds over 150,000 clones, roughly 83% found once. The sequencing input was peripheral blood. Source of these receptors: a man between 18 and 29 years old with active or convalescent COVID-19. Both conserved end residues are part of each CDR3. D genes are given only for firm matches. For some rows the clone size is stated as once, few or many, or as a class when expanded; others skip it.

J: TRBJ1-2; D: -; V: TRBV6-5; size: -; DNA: TGTGCCAGCAGGCGGGCTAACTATGGCTACACCTTC; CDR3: CASRRANYGYTF
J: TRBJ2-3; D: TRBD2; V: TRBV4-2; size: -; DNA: TGTGCCAGCAGCCTAAGCTCGACTAGCACTAGCACAGATACGCAGTATTTT; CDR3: CASSLSSTSTSTDTQYF
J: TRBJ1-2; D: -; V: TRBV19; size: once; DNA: TGTGCCAGTAGTATAACGGGGGTGCGTGGCTACACCTTC; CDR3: CASSITGVRGYTF
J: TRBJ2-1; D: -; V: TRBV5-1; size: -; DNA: TGCGCCAGCAGCTCTAGACTGAGCACGCCCTACAATGAGCAGTTCTTC; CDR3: CASSSRLSTPYNEQFF
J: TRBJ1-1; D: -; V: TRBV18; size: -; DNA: TGTGCCAGCTCACCATTGACAGAGAACACTGAAGCTTTCTTT; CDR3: CASSPLTENTEAFF
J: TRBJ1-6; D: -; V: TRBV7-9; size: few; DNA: TGTGCCAGCATCTCGGGCTATAATTCACCCCTCCACTTT; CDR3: CASISGYNSPLHF
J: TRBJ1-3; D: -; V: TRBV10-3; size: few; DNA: TGTGCCATCAGACCGGACTACTCTGGAAACACCATATATTTT; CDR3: CAIRPDYSGNTIYF
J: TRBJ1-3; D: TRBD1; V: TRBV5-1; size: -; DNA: TGCGCCAGCAGCTGGGGGACAGGGTCTAAAGAAAACACCATATATTTT; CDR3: CASSWGTGSKENTIYF
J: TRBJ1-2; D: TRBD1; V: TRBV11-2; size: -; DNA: TGTGCCAGCAGCTCCTCCGTAGGGGGCGTCTATGGCTACACCTTC; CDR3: CASSSSVGGVYGYTF
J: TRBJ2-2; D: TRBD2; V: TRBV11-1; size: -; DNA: TGTGCCAGCAGCCCACGGACTAGCGTATCCACCGGGGAGCTGTTTTTT; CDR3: CASSPRTSVSTGELFF
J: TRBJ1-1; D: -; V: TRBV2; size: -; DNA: TGTGCCAGCAGTATCGGAACAGGGTACACTGAAGCTTTCTTT; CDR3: CASSIGTGYTEAFF
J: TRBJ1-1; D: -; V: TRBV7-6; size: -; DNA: TGTGCCAGCAGCCAGAACACTGAAGCTTTCTTT; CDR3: CASSQNTEAFF
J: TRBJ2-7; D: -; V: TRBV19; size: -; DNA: TGTGCCAGTAGTACCCGAGGGGGTGTCACCTACGAGCAGTACTTC; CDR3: CASSTRGGVTYEQYF
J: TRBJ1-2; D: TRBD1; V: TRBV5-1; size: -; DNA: TGCGCCAGCAGCGGCGGACAGGGGATGGGCGGCTACACCTTC; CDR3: CASSGGQGMGGYTF
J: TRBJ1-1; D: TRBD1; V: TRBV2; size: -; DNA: TGTGCCAGCAGAGAAACAGGGGGAGAAACTGAAGCTTTCTTT; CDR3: CASRETGGETEAFF
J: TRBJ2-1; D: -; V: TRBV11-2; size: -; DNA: TGTGCCAGCAGCTTAGCACCTCTCAGAGGGAATGAGCAGTTCTTC; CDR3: CASSLAPLRGNEQFF
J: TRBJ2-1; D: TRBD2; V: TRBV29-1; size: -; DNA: TGCAGCGCCTTTAGTCCAGCGGGGGGGCTGAGTGAGCAGTTCTTC; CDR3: CSAFSPAGGLSEQFF
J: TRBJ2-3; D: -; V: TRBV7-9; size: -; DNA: TGTGCCAGCAGCTTAACGGGGATGGCAGATACGCAGTATTTT; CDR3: CASSLTGMADTQYF
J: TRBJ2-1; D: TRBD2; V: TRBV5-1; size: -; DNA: TGCGCCAGCAGCTTGGCACTAGCGGGAGGGTTCAATGAGCAGTTCTTC; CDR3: CASSLALAGGFNEQFF
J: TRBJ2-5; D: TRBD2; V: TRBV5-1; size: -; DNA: TGCGCCAGCAGCTATCCACTAGCGGGGGTAAAAGAGACCCAGTACTTC; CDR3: CASSYPLAGVKETQYF
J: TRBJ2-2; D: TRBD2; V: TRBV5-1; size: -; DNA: TGCGCCAGCAGCTTGTCACGGGGGGGCCTCACCGGGGAGCTGTTTTTT; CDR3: CASSLSRGGLTGELFF
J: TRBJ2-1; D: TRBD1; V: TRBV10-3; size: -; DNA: TGTGCCATCAAGCCGGGACAGGGGGCGAGCTGGGAGCAGTTCTTC; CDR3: CAIKPGQGASWEQFF
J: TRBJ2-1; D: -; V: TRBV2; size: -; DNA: TGTGCCAGCAGGGACCGACTAGGGTTTTCCTACAATGAGCAGTTCTTC; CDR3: CASRDRLGFSYNEQFF
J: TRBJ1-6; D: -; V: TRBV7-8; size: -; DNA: TGTGCCAGCAGCCTCTACAGGGTATTGCTCAAAAGGCATACCGGCACCTATAATTCACCCCTCCACTTT; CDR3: CASSLYRVLLKRHTGTYNSPLHF
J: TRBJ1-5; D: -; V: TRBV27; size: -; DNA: TGTGCCAGCAGTTTATTGGGGACGGCCACGGGTGGAGGGGGCAATCAGCCCCAGCATTTT; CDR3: CASSLLGTATGGGGNQPQHF
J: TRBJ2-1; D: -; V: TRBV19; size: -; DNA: TGTGCCAGTAGTATTTCCAGGATCGGCAATGAGCAGTTCTTC; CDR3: CASSISRIGNEQFF
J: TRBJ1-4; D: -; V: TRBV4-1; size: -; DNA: TGCGCCAGCAGCCAAGTGTCAGGGTCCACTGGGAGGGAAAAACTGTTTTTT; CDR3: CASSQVSGSTGREKLFF
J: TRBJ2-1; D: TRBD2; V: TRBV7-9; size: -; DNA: TGTGCCAGCAGCTTAGCGTCACGGGGGGAATTCTTC; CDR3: CASSLASRGEFF
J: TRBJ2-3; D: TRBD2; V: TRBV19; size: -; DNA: TGTGCCAGTAGTCCGGGACTAGCGGGATCCGATACGCAGTATTTT; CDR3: CASSPGLAGSDTQYF
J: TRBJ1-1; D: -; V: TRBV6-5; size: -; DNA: TGTGCCAGCAGTCCCTTAACAGGTACGAACACTGAAGCTTTCTTT; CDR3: CASSPLTGTNTEAFF
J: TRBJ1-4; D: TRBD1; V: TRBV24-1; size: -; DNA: TGTGCCACCAGTGATACCCGGGACAGGAATGAAAAACTGTTTTTT; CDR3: CATSDTRDRNEKLFF
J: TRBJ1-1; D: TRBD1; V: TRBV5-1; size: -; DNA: TGCGCCAGCAGCTTGAGGACAGGGCCTAACACTGAAGCTTTCTTT; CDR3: CASSLRTGPNTEAFF
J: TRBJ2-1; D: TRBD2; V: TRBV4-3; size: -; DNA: TGCGCCAGCAGCCAAGAAAATAGCGGGACCTTGTACAATGAGCAGTTCTTC; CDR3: CASSQENSGTLYNEQFF
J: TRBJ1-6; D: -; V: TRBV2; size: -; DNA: TGTGCCAGCAGCGCCTCCGGGATGCATTCACCCCTCCACTTT; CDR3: CASSASGMHSPLHF
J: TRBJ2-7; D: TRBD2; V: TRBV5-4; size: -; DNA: TGTGCCAGCAGCTGGGGGGAGGGGCTCGAGCAGTACTTC; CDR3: CASSWGEGLEQYF
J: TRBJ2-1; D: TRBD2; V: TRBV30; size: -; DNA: TGTGCCTGGAGTGTTGGTAGGTCTCGGACTAGCGGAAGGGAGCAGTTCTTC; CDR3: CAWSVGRSRTSGREQFF
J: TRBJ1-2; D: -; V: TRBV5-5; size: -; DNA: TGTGCCAGCAGTTATGCCACCGGGGGCTACACCTTC; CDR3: CASSYATGGYTF